This is a list of T cell receptor beta chains from one sample in a study of cytomegalovirus exposure and HLA in healthy donors. Measured with immunoSEQ multiplex PCR; TCRdb has only the in-frame clones, and not every one. There are some 150,000 clones in the sample; approximately 80% occur only once, and around 4.5% lies in the top ten. The sample consisted of PBMCs. These receptor sequences come from a woman in her thirties or forties in good health and CMV-seropositive. Each CDR3 is given with its conserved first and last residue. Each record gives: V gene, D gene, clone size, J gene, CDR3 DNA, CDR3 protein. D genes are given only for firm matches. Clone size is not always given. Where it is, it says once, few, many or a class for expanded clones.

TRBV7-9	-	-	TRBJ2-7	TGTGCCAGCAGCGCCACCGGACAGAGAGGGGGCGAGCAGTACTTC	CASSATGQRGGEQYF
TRBV19	-	-	TRBJ1-5	TGTGCCAGTAGTATAGAGGAGGGCCTGCAGCCCCAGCATTTT	CASSIEEGLQPQHF
TRBV7-9	-	-	TRBJ1-2	TGTGCCAGCAGCTTAGTCGTGGGCAGGGGTGGCTACACCTTC	CASSLVVGRGGYTF
TRBV19	TRBD1	few	TRBJ1-1	TGTGCCAGTAGGAGGACAGGGGGCATCGCTGAAGCTTTCTTT	CASRRTGGIAEAFF
TRBV19	-	-	TRBJ1-1	TGTGCCAGTAGTATGAGGTTGAACACTGAAGCTTTCTTT	CASSMRLNTEAFF
TRBV21-1	-	once	TRBJ1-3	TGTGCCAGCAGCAAGGGCTGCCGGGACAGGGCCTCTGGAAACACCATATATTTT	CASSKGCRDRASGNTIYF
TRBV13	TRBD1	-	TRBJ1-6	TGTGCCAGCAGCTTCCAGACAGGGACGATTAATTCACCCCTCCACTTT	CASSFQTGTINSPLHF
TRBV30	-	-	TRBJ1-3	TGTGCCTGGACCCACAGCGGGGGGAACACCATATATTTT	CAWTHSGGNTIYF
TRBV6-4	TRBD1	-	TRBJ1-2	TGTGCCAGCAGTGAGTTCAGGGGGTCTTCTGGCTACACCTTC	CASSEFRGSSGYTF
TRBV9	TRBD2	-	TRBJ2-5	TGTGCCAGCAGCGTAGGGGTCGCGGGGGGGATCGGGACCCAGTACTTC	CASSVGVAGGIGTQYF
TRBV30	-	few	TRBJ1-1	TGTGCCTGGAGTGTAGCAGGGAACACTGAAGCTTTCTTT	CAWSVAGNTEAFF
TRBV7-8	TRBD1	-	TRBJ2-7	TGTGCCAGCAGCGTCGACAGGGGCAACGAGCAGTACTTC	CASSVDRGNEQYF
TRBV30	-	-	TRBJ2-7	TGTGCCTGGAGTGTAACAGGGAGCTCCTACGAGCAGTACTTC	CAWSVTGSSYEQYF
TRBV9	-	-	TRBJ2-7	TGTGCCAGCGGTCCGCGGGAAAGGCCCTACGAGCAGTACTTC	CASGPRERPYEQYF
TRBV28	TRBD2	-	TRBJ2-1	TGTGCCAGCAGTTCGGGACTAGCGGTCAACAATGAGCAGTTCTTC	CASSSGLAVNNEQFF
TRBV30	-	-	TRBJ2-1	TGTGCCTGGAGGGACACGAGCTCCTACAATGAGCAGTTCTTC	CAWRDTSSYNEQFF
TRBV5-1	TRBD2	-	TRBJ2-3	TGCGCCAGCAGCTTGGGCTCCCGGAGCGGGGGGCTTTCTAGCACAGATACGCAGTATTTT	CASSLGSRSGGLSSTDTQYF
TRBV2	TRBD2	once	TRBJ2-5	TGTGCCAGCAGTGAAGCGCGGGGGGCGGGGGAGCAGTACTTC	CASSEARGAGEQYF
TRBV28	-	-	TRBJ2-7	TGTGCCAGCAGTTTGGGAGGGGGGGAGGTTTTCTTCGAGCAGTACTTC	CASSLGGGEVFFEQYF
TRBV30	TRBD1	-	TRBJ2-7	TGTGCCTGGGAGGGCCAGGGGGCGTCCGAGCAGTACTTC	CAWEGQGASEQYF
TRBV28	-	-	TRBJ2-1	TGTGCCAGCAGTCAGGACTTATACAATGAGCAGTTCTTC	CASSQDLYNEQFF
TRBV7-6	TRBD1	-	TRBJ2-1	TGTGCCAGCAGCTTGGACTCAGGGGGCTATGAGCAGTTCTTC	CASSLDSGGYEQFF
TRBV27	TRBD1	few	TRBJ1-5	TGTGCCAGCAAAACGGGACAGGGAAGTCAGCCCCAGCATTTT	CASKTGQGSQPQHF
TRBV7-9	TRBD2	-	TRBJ2-5	TGTGCCAGCAGCTTCCGAGCGGGGGGACCTCAGGAGACCCAGTACTTC	CASSFRAGGPQETQYF
TRBV4-3	TRBD1	-	TRBJ2-2	TGCGCCAGCAGCCGAGGACAGGCCACCGGGGAGCTGTTTTTT	CASSRGQATGELFF
TRBV28	TRBD1	once	TRBJ1-4	TGTGCCAGCAGTCTCGACCGACAGGGAATTAGGGAAAAACTGTTTTTT	CASSLDRQGIREKLFF
TRBV5-1	-	-	TRBJ2-1	TGCGCCAGCAGCATCATTGACAATGAGCAGTTCTTC	CASSIIDNEQFF
TRBV30	-	-	TRBJ1-1	TGTGCCCAGTCCCGACAGCCTGGGACTGAAGCTTTCTTT	CAQSRQPGTEAFF
TRBV27	TRBD2	-	TRBJ2-7	TGTGCCAGCAGTCCCCGTATACTCCCGGGACTAGCGGAATTAATGGACTTC	CASSPRILPGLAELMDF
TRBV9	TRBD1	-	TRBJ2-1	TGTGCCAGCACCGCCTTAGGGGGCCACAATGAGCAGTTCTTC	CASTALGGHNEQFF
TRBV7-8	TRBD2	-	TRBJ2-2	TGTGCCAGCAGCTTAAAAGAGGGACTAGCGGGTATCGCGAACACCGGGGAGCTGTTTTTT	CASSLKEGLAGIANTGELFF
TRBV19	-	-	TRBJ1-3	TGTGCCAGTAGTCCGTCGAGGGCTGGAAACACCATATATTTT	CASSPSRAGNTIYF
TRBV2	TRBD1	-	TRBJ1-2	TGTGCCGTGGAGGACAGGGGCCTCTATGGCTACACCTTC	CAVEDRGLYGYTF
TRBV27	-	-	TRBJ2-3	TGTGCCAGCAGTTCCCCAGCGGGCTTCCGCACAGATACGCAGTATTTT	CASSSPAGFRTDTQYF
TRBV5-6	-	-	TRBJ2-7	TGTGCCAGCAGCTCGCTAACCTACGAGCAGTACTTC	CASSSLTYEQYF
TRBV19	TRBD1	-	TRBJ1-6	TGTGCCAGTAGTTCGGGACAGCTTAGCTCCTATAATTCACCCCTCCACTTT	CASSSGQLSSYNSPLHF
TRBV7-2	-	-	TRBJ2-3	TGTGCCCCAGCCGCGGAATGGGGCACAGATACGCAGTATTTT	CAPAAEWGTDTQYF
TRBV5-1	-	-	TRBJ2-7	TGCGCCAGCAGCACCGGGACATCCTCCTACGAGCAGTACTTC	CASSTGTSSYEQYF
TRBV19	TRBD1	once	TRBJ1-5	TGTGCCACTTCAACAGGGGGCAAAAGCAATCAGCCCCAGCATTTT	CATSTGGKSNQPQHF
TRBV2	TRBD1	-	TRBJ2-2	TGTGCCAGCGGGGGACAGGCCAACCCGCGAGGCACCGGGGAGCTGTTTTTT	CASGGQANPRGTGELFF
TRBV7-3	-	-	TRBJ2-5	TGTGCCAGCAGCTTAAATGGCGGGGAATACCAAGAGACCCAGTACTTC	CASSLNGGEYQETQYF
TRBV2	TRBD1	once	TRBJ1-5	TGTGCCAGCAGTTCGGGACAGGGGATCCGGAGCAATCAGCCCCAGCATTTT	CASSSGQGIRSNQPQHF
TRBV19	-	-	TRBJ1-1	TGTGCCAGTAGTACGGAGACTGAAGCTTTCTTT	CASSTETEAFF
TRBV30	TRBD2	-	TRBJ2-5	TGTGCCTGGAGTATACTAGCGGGGCCCCAAGAGACCCAGTACTTC	CAWSILAGPQETQYF
TRBV6-1	-	-	TRBJ1-4	TGTGCCAGCAGTGTGGGACTGGGAGATGAAAAACTGTTTTTT	CASSVGLGDEKLFF
TRBV6-5	-	-	TRBJ2-2	TGTGCCAGCAGTTACAAGGGGACCGGGGAGCTGTTTTTT	CASSYKGTGELFF
TRBV5-1	TRBD1	-	TRBJ1-6	TGCGCCAGCAGCTGGACAGGGTATAATTCCCCCCTCCACTTT	CASSWTGYNSPLHF
TRBV18	TRBD1	-	TRBJ2-7	TGTGCCAGCTCACTATTTGGGACAGGGGACGAGCAGTACTTC	CASSLFGTGDEQYF
TRBV5-1	TRBD1	-	TRBJ2-7	TGCGCCAGCAGCCCTAGGGGACAGGGGGCAAGGGAGCAGTACTTC	CASSPRGQGAREQYF
TRBV4-1	TRBD2	-	TRBJ2-7	TGCGCCAGCAGCCAACCTACAGCGGGAGCGGCCTACGAGCAGTACTTC	CASSQPTAGAAYEQYF
TRBV9	-	-	TRBJ2-1	TGTGCCAGCAGCGTAGACAGCAGCTCCTACAATGAGCAGTTCTTC	CASSVDSSSYNEQFF
TRBV11-2	-	-	TRBJ1-3	TGTGCCAGCAGCTCGGAGAGGGGAAACACCATATATTTT	CASSSERGNTIYF
TRBV2	TRBD2	-	TRBJ2-5	TGTGCCAGCATCTTAGCGGGGGTACCTCAAGAGACCCAGTACTTC	CASILAGVPQETQYF
TRBV7-8	-	-	TRBJ2-7	TGTGCCAGCAGCTCAGGGCGGGGACCCTACTACGAGCAGTACTTC	CASSSGRGPYYEQYF
TRBV5-4	TRBD2	few	TRBJ2-7	TGTGCCAGCAGTCCCACGGGAGGATCCTACGAGCAGTACTTC	CASSPTGGSYEQYF
TRBV9	TRBD1	-	TRBJ1-6	TGTGCCAGCAGCGCCGGACAGGGATCCTATAATTTACCCCTCCACTTT	CASSAGQGSYNLPLHF
TRBV6-5	-	-	TRBJ1-2	TGTGCCAGCAGCCAAGACAGGATGCTCTATGGCTACACCTTC	CASSQDRMLYGYTF